These 24 T cell receptor beta chains originate from one sample sequenced in a study of cytomegalovirus exposure and HLA in healthy donors. In the PCR, 60 Vbeta and 13 Jbeta primers were used. Produced via immunoSEQ multiplex PCR; TCRdb's table is partial and in-frame only. The top ten clones hold about 1.5% of a sample with about 120,000 clones, roughly 66% of them seen once. Sequenced input: PBMCs. The receptors were gathered from a man between 18 and 35 years old in good health and CMV-seronegative.

The chain employs TRBV2 and TRBJ1-2, with 7 bases fitting TRBD1. Trimming removed 6 bases from V and 3 bases from J; junction bases left unmatched: 7. CDR3 length: 14 amino acids. Per germline, CDR1 SNHLY and CDR2 FYNNEI. CDR3 region: CASRKGAYDYGYTF. CDR3 coding DNA: TGTGCCAGCAGGAAGGGGGCGTACGACTATGGCTACACCTTC.

The chain couples TRBV29-1 to TRBJ2-3; 9 nucleotides agree with TRBD2. Germline V gives CDR1 SQVTM, CDR2 ANQGSEA. The junction had 26 bases not matched to a gene; V was cut back by 1 base and J by 3 bases. The CDR3 covers 22 residues. CDR3 nucleotides: TGCAGCGTTGAAGGTCTCAGGAGGGTTGGGGGGGGTAGCGGGAGTTATACAGATACGCAGTATTTT. As protein: CSVEGLRRVGGGSGSYTDTQYF.

The chain is built from TRBV5-1 and TRBJ2-2; possible D gene TRBD1, 6 bases. Trimming pared 7 bases from V and 1 base from J, leaving 11 bases between. CDR1 SGHRS and CDR2 YFSETQ come from the germline V gene. CDR3 length equals 14 residues. The CDR3 nucleotides read TGCGCCAGCGGGGACAAAGTGAACACCGGGGAGCTGTTTTTT. Its translation: CASGDKVNTGELFF.

The chain links TRBV7-9 to TRBJ2-7, with TRBD1 identical over 8 bases. V shed 5 bases, J shed 4 bases, and the junction held 7 bases outside the gene matches. Germline V lookup: CDR1 SEHNR, CDR2 FQNEAQ (reference sequence). The CDR3 runs 14 residues. This CDR3 reads CASSVGQGQYEQYF. The CDR3 nucleotides read TGTGCCAGCAGCGTCGGACAGGGTCAGTACGAGCAGTACTTC.

The V and J genes are TRBV6-6 and TRBJ1-6; 10 bases match TRBD1. V shed 5 bases and J 7 bases; nucleotides not matched to a gene: 8. CDR1 is MNHNY and CDR2 is SVGAGI in the germline V gene (reference sequence). The CDR3 consists of 16 residues. For the CDR3, the DNA is TGTGCCAGCAGTCCGTTCCCGGGACAGGGGAATTCACCCCTCCACTTT. This sequence encodes CASSPFPGQGNSPLHF.

This clone has a single count. The rearrangement joins TRBV21-1 to TRBJ2-7; the table's D call of TRBD2 was not tested on the DNA. TRBV21-1 is assigned pseudogene status. The CDR3 contains 13 residues. In nucleotides, the CDR3 is TGTGCCAGTCGGGGGAAAAACTCCTACGAGCAGTACTTC. Translating gives CASRGKNSYEQYF.

The chain employs TRBV2 and TRBJ2-7, with D possibly being TRBD2 (6 bases). This CDR3 spans 15 amino acids. V lost 4 bases and J 0 bases, leaving 13 bases between the germline ends. In germline, CDR1 is SNHLY, CDR2 FYNNEI. The CDR3 DNA is TGTGCCAGCAGTGTGAGGGGACTTAGCTCCTACGAGCAGTACTTC. Protein product: CASSVRGLSSYEQYF.

DNA for the CDR3: TGTGCCACCATTGGGCGGGAGGATAGAGACTACGAGCAGTACTTC. It is translated as CATIGREDRDYEQYF. The J gene is TRBJ2-7, the V gene TRBV6-1; TRBD2 matches 8 bases. The J segment lost 3 bases and the V segment lost 10 bases, leaving 14 bases of the junction unmatched. This CDR3 contains 15 residues. Looked up from germline, CDR1 is MNHNS and CDR2 is SASEGT.

The CDR3 loop is CAAMVPGNIQYF. The CDR3 DNA reads as TGTGCCGCGATGGTCCCCGGAAACATTCAGTACTTC. The chain carries TRBV28 and TRBJ2-4, with D unresolved. Germline CDR1 is MDHEN and CDR2 is SYDVKM. The length of the CDR3 is 12 residues. V lost 11 bases, J lost 6 bases, and 14 bases lay in between. Based on the CDR3 plus reference TRBV28 and TRBJ2-4, the full variable domain is DVKVTQSSRYLVKRTGEKVFLECVQDMDHENMFWYRQDPGLGLRLIYFSYDVKMKEKGDIPEGYSVSREKKERFSLILESASTNQTSMYLCAAMVPGNIQYFGAGTRLSVL.

The V and J genes are TRBV7-9 and TRBJ1-1, with D perhaps TRBD1 (5 bases). The V end lost 5 bases, the J end lost 6 bases, and 16 bases lay between the germline ends. The germline V gene has CDR1 SEHNR and CDR2 FQNEAQ (reference sequence). This CDR3 region has 14 residues. The CDR3 is CASSEGASDAEAFF. CDR3 sequence (DNA): TGTGCCAGCAGCGAAGGGGCGAGTGACGCTGAAGCTTTCTTT. Supplemented by reference TRBV7-9 and TRBJ1-1, the full variable domain reads DTGVSQNPRHKITKRGQNVTFRCDPISEHNRLYWYRQTLGQGPEFLTYFQNEAQLEKSRLLSDRFSAERPKGSFSTLEIQRTEQGDSAMYLCASSEGASDAEAFFGQGTRLTVV.

This clone was observed a handful of times. V is TRBV6-6 and J is TRBJ2-3, with D uncertain. Per germline, CDR1 MNHNY and CDR2 SVGAGI (reference sequence). CDR3 size: 12 residues. V lost 7 bases, J lost 2 bases, and 7 bases lay in between. The CDR3 region has the DNA TGTGCCAGCAACTCTGCCACAGATACGCAGTATTTT. The encoded protein is CASNSATDTQYF.

Here the CDR3 DNA reads TGTGCCAGTAGTATCGACAGGGGGAAGACCCAGTACTTC. Residues: CASSIDRGKTQYF. The chain links TRBV19 to TRBJ2-5; 9 bases line up with TRBD1. In germline, CDR1 is LNHDA, CDR2 SQIVND (reference sequence). CDR3 length equals 13 residues. The V and J ends lost 3 bases and 6 bases, in that order; junction bases with no gene match: 2.

The chain carries TRBV5-4 and TRBJ2-2; no clear D. With 0 bases removed from V and 0 bases from J, the gap between germline ends came to 12 bases. This CDR3 spans 17 amino acids. CDR1 and CDR2 from the germline V gene are SGHNT and YYREEE (reference sequence). The CDR3 DNA follows: TGTGCCAGCAGCTTGGGCGGTCGCTTCGCGAACACCGGGGAGCTGTTTTTT. This encodes CASSLGGRFANTGELFF. Together with reference TRBV5-4 and TRBJ2-2, the CDR3 gives the full variable domain: ETGVTQSPTHLIKTRGQQVTLRCSSQSGHNTVSWYQQALGQGPQFIFQYYREEENGRGNFPPRFSGLQFPNYSSELNVNALELDDSALYLCASSLGGRFANTGELFFGEGSRLTVL.

The genes are TRBV7-9 and TRBJ2-7; tentatively, D is TRBD1 (5 bases). From germline, CDR1 is SEHNR and CDR2 FQNEAQ (reference sequence). Trimming pared 5 bases from V and 4 bases from J, leaving 21 bases between. The CDR3 contains 16 residues. The CDR3 is CASSPPLQTGPYEQYF. The CDR3 DNA sequence: TGTGCCAGCAGCCCGCCCCTGCAAACAGGTCCATACGAGCAGTACTTC.

A few counts support this clone. The V gene is TRBV19, the J gene TRBJ1-1; D is unresolved. Between the trimmed V and J ends, which lost 0 bases and 11 bases, there was a span of 10 bases. The CDR3 has 12 amino acids. CDR1 and CDR2 (germline): LNHDA, SQIVND (reference sequence). The CDR3 reads CASSIDGREAFF. Here the CDR3 DNA reads TGTGCCAGTAGTATAGATGGGCGGGAGGCTTTCTTT.

This clone was detected only once. The rearrangement links TRBV5-1 to TRBJ2-3; 8 bases match TRBD2. The CDR3 contains 18 residues. Germline CDR1 reads SGHRS; CDR2 reads YFSETQ. Trimming cost V 1 base and J 2 bases; bases outside gene matches: 12. CDR3 region: CASSLRPPGLGITDTQYF. CDR3 DNA sequence: TGCGCCAGCAGCTTGAGGCCCCCGGGACTAGGAATCACAGATACGCAGTATTTT.

This clone was detected a few times. V and J are TRBV7-9 and TRBJ2-7; D not certain. The germline V gene encodes CDR1 SEHNR and CDR2 FQNEAQ (reference sequence). V was clipped by 3 bases and J by 4 bases, with 13 bases between them. The CDR3 is 14 residues long. This CDR3 is CASSFALPRYEQYF. In nucleotides, the CDR3 is TGTGCCAGCAGCTTCGCCCTACCAAGATACGAGCAGTACTTC.

The CDR3: CAISEGAATDSYNEQFF. The CDR3 nucleotides are TGTGCCATCAGTGAGGGGGCCGCTACGGACTCCTACAATGAGCAGTTCTTC. The chain uses TRBV10-3 and TRBJ2-1, with D possibly TRBD1 on 5 matching bases. In germline, CDR1 is ENHRY, CDR2 SYGVKD. CDR3 length equals 17 residues. Deletions cut 2 bases from V and 0 bases from J, with 14 bases between.

The V gene is TRBV5-1, the J gene TRBJ1-1; 8 bases align to TRBD1. The germline gives CDR1 SGHRS, CDR2 YFSETQ. V lost 2 bases to trimming and J lost 1 base; unmatched junction nucleotides: 7. This CDR3 spans 16 amino acids. CDR3: CASSFPSTGANTEAFF. DNA for the CDR3: TGCGCCAGCAGCTTTCCCTCGACAGGGGCGAACACTGAAGCTTTCTTT.

As DNA, the CDR3 is TGTGCCTGGAGCATGACAGTAGCTTTCTTT. Residues: CAWSMTVAFF. The chain carries TRBV30 and TRBJ1-1, with D perhaps matching TRBD1 (5 bases). V was trimmed by 3 bases and J by 10 bases, leaving 9 bases between them. Germline CDR1 reads GTSNPN; CDR2 reads SVGIG (reference sequence). The CDR3 runs 10 residues.

The count of this clone is one. This rearrangement joins TRBV9 to TRBJ2-1; 9 bases agree with TRBD2. Trimming removed 2 bases from V and 5 bases from J; junction bases left unmatched: 11. The V gene's germline CDR1 is SGDLS and CDR2 YYNGEE. The length of the CDR3 is 17 residues. CDR3 sequence: CASSVPLGGRVDNEQFF. The CDR3 coding sequence is TGTGCCAGCAGCGTCCCCCTTGGCGGGAGGGTTGACAATGAGCAGTTCTTC.

The table lists this clone with a few counts. The J gene is TRBJ1-1, the V gene TRBV19; weak D call: TRBD1 (6 bases). Trimming took 7 bases from V and 1 from J, leaving 13 bases between them. The CDR3 is 14 amino acids. Germline V lookup: CDR1 LNHDA, CDR2 SQIVND (reference sequence). The CDR3 here is CASTFTGSNTEAFF. CDR3 nucleotides: TGTGCCAGTACCTTCACAGGGTCGAACACTGAAGCTTTCTTT.

With respect to this clone: Within the sample, other DNA sequences also encode this same CDR3. The chain couples TRBV30 to TRBJ1-2; TRBD1 is a possible D gene (5 bases). The CDR3 totals 16 residues. Trimming cost V 0 bases and J 3 bases, with 17 bases left between them. CDR1 and CDR2 from the germline V gene are GTSNPN and SVGIG (reference sequence). The CDR3 protein is CAWSVGRRGAHYGYTF. The CDR3 DNA sequence: TGTGCCTGGAGTGTCGGGAGGCGAGGGGCGCACTATGGCTACACCTTC. Full variable domain (missing parts from reference TRBV30 and TRBJ1-2): SQTIHQWPATLVQPVGSPLSLECTVEGTSNPNLYWYRQAAGRGLQLLFYSVGIGQISSEVPQNLSASRPQDRQFILSSKKLLLSDSGFYLCAWSVGRRGAHYGYTFGSGTRLTVV.

V usage is TRBV2 and J usage is TRBJ2-1; the D is unclear. The CDR3 has 15 residues. The germline V gene encodes CDR1 SNHLY and CDR2 FYNNEI. The germline V and J ends were trimmed by 4 bases and 3 bases, with 13 bases remaining between them. CDR3 loop: CASSGSRRSYNEQFF. CDR3 DNA sequence: TGTGCCAGCAGTGGGTCTCGGCGGAGCTACAATGAGCAGTTCTTC.